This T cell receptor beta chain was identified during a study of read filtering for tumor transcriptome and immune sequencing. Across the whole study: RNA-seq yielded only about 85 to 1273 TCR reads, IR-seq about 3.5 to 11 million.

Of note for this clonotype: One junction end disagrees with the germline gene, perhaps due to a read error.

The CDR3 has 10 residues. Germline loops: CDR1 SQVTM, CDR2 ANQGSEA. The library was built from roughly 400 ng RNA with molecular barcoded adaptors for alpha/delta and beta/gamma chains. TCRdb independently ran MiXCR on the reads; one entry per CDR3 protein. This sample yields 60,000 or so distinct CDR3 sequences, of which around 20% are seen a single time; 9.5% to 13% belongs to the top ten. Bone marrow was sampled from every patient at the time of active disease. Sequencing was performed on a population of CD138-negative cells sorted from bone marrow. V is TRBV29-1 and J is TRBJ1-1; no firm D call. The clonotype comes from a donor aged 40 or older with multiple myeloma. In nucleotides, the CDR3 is TGCTGCGTTGGTTGTGATGAAGCTTTCTTT. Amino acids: CCVGCDEAFF.